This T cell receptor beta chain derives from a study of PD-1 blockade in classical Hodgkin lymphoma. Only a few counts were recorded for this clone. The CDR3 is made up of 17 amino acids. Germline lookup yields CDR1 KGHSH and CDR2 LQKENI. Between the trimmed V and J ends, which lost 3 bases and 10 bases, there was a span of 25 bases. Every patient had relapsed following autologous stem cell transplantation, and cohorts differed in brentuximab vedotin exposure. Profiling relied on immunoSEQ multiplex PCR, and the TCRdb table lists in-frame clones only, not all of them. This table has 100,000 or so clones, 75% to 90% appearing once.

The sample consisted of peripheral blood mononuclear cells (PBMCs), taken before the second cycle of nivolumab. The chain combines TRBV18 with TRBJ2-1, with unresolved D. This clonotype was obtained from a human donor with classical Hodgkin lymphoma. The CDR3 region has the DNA TGTGCCAGCTCACCGGGTCAGTCTAGTCCTCGGTGGTACGAGCAGTTCTTC. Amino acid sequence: CASSPGQSSPRWYEQFF.